This T cell receptor (beta chain) emerged from a study of graft-versus-host responses after intestinal transplantation. Turning to the study itself: Each transplant was multivisceral, liver-intestinal, or isolated intestinal. Uniformly, recipients were administered anti-thymocyte globulin induction with subsequent tacrolimus and steroids for about 3 years. Whole-study results and caveats: With peak circulating GvH clone levels came an association with early post-transplant HvG declines. Recipient bone marrow held GvH clones, some seen earlier in ileum or blood.

Data came from immunoSEQ multiplex PCR; TCRdb stores just in-frame clones and leaves some out. The repertoire holds approximately 90,000 clones, with 80% to 85% as singletons. Comment on this clone: The antigen is not known.

Germline V gene sequence: CDR1 SGHRS, CDR2 YFSETQ. This CDR3 has 18 amino acids. The V segment lost 3 bases and the J segment 1 base; nucleotides outside the gene matches: 8. The J gene is TRBJ2-1, the V gene TRBV5-1; 12 bases line up with TRBD1. The sample consisted of unstimulated CD4+ T cells sorted from spleen or lymph node cells, taken before intestinal transplant. The receptor was derived from a human donor who received an intestinal transplant. This chain's CDR3 is CASSSGTGGSVSYNEQFF. As DNA, the CDR3 is TGCGCCAGCAGCTCCGGGACAGGGGGCAGCGTATCCTACAATGAGCAGTTCTTC.